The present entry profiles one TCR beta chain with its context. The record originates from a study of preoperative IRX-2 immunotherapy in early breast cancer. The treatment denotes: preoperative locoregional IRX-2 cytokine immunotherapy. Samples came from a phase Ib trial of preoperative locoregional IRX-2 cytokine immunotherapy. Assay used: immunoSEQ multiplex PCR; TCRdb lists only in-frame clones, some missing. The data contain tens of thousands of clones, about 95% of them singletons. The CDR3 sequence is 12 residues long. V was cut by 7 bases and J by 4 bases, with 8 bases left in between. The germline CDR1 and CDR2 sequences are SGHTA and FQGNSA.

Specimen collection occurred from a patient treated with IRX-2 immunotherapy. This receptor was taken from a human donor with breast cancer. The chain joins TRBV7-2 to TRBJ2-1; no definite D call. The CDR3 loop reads CASTASYNEQFF. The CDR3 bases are TGTGCCAGCACCGCGTCTTACAATGAGCAGTTCTTC.